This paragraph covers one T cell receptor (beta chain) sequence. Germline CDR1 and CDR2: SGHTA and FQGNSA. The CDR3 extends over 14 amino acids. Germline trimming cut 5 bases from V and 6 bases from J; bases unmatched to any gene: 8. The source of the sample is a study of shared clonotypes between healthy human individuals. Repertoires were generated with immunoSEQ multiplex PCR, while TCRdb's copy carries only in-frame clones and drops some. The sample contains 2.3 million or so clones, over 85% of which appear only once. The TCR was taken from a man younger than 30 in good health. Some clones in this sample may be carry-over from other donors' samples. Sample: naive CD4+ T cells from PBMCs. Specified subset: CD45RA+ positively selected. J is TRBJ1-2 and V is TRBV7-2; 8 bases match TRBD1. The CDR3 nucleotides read TGTGCCAGCAGCCCCGTGGACAGGGTTAATGGCTACACCTTC. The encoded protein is CASSPVDRVNGYTF.